The 28 T cell receptor beta chains below come from one sample, sequenced in a study of blood T cell repertoires in COVID-19. This table comes from immunoSEQ multiplex PCR, and its TCRdb copy is limited to in-frame clones, with some not included. The repertoire holds approximately 250,000 clones, about 90% seen once, with about 4% in the top ten. The sample was PBMCs or T cells enriched from blood (not recorded which). The receptors were sampled from a woman in her twenties or thirties with acute COVID-19.

The chain recombines TRBV5-8 with TRBJ2-5, with TRBD1 identical over 11 bases. The CDR3 is made up of 14 amino acids. J gave up 3 bases and V 4 bases, and 2 bases lay outside the gene matches. Germline CDR1 is SGHTS and CDR2 is YDEGEE. Here the CDR3 DNA reads TGTGCCAGCAGCGGGGGACAGGGGGAAGAGACCCAGTACTTC. This gives the protein CASSGGQGEETQYF.

This clone was seen more than once but under ten times. The V gene is TRBV7-9, the J gene TRBJ2-7; 9 nucleotides agree with TRBD2. CDR3 length: 14 amino acids. Trimming took 4 bases from V and 2 from J; bases not matched to a gene: 3. Per the germline V gene, CDR1 is SEHNR and CDR2 is FQNEAQ (reference sequence). The DNA for the CDR3 is TGTGCCAGCAGCTCCGGACTAGCGACCTACGAGCAGTACTTC. Encoded protein: CASSSGLATYEQYF. Variable domain in full (rest from reference TRBV7-9 and TRBJ2-7): DTGVSQNPRHKITKRGQNVTFRCDPISEHNRLYWYRQTLGQGPEFLTYFQNEAQLEKSRLLSDRFSAERPKGSFSTLEIQRTEQGDSAMYLCASSSGLATYEQYFGPGTRLTVT.

This chain links TRBV29-1 with TRBJ2-7, with TRBD1 matching over 10 bases. The CDR3 sequence is 13 residues long. The ends lost 7 bases at V and 2 bases at J; junction bases unmatched: 5. CDR1 and CDR2 (germline): SQVTM, ANQGSEA. Here the CDR3 reads CSAFGTGAYEQYF. DNA of the CDR3: TGCAGCGCATTCGGGACAGGGGCCTACGAGCAGTACTTC.

The rearrangement links TRBV18 to TRBJ2-1, with 9 positions matching TRBD1. The CDR3 totals 16 residues. V dropped 5 bases and J dropped 0; count of bases not matched to a gene: 5. In germline, CDR1 is KGHSH, CDR2 LQKENI. As DNA, the CDR3 is TGTGCCAGCTCATCGACAGGGGGGAGCTCCTACAATGAGCAGTTCTTC. Its translation is CASSSTGGSSYNEQFF.

The gene calls are TRBV5-1 and TRBJ2-3, with 9 bases matching TRBD2. V dropped 5 bases and J dropped 5; count of bases not matched to a gene: 0. Germline CDR1 is SGHRS and CDR2 is YFSETQ. CDR3 length: 12 amino acids. The CDR3 region has the DNA TGCGCCAGCAGACTAGCGGGAGATACGCAGTATTTT. This encodes CASRLAGDTQYF.

This clone showed up just once. J is TRBJ2-3 and V is TRBV13; D possibly corresponds to TRBD1 (5 bases). The CDR3 is 14 amino acids. Germline V lookup: CDR1 PRHDT, CDR2 FYEKMQ (reference sequence). V lost 5 bases to trimming and J lost 3 bases, with 12 bases between them. CDR3 in DNA: TGTGCCAGCAGCCCCAGGGATTGGACAGATACGCAGTATTTT. This translates into CASSPRDWTDTQYF.

The chain joins TRBV9 to TRBJ2-1, with D possibly TRBD2 on 8 matching bases. Trimming removed 3 bases from V and 8 bases from J, with 27 bases in between. This CDR3 has 18 residues. Germline V gene data show CDR1 as SGDLS and CDR2 as YYNGEE. CDR3: CASSDARGGSGNIDEQFF. In DNA form, the CDR3 reads TGTGCCAGCAGCGACGCCAGGGGGGGTAGCGGGAATATCGATGAGCAGTTCTTC.

The chain recombines TRBV6-5 with TRBJ2-7, with 8 bases lining up with TRBD2. Trimming at V came to 5 bases and at J to 0 bases, leaving 6 bases not matched to a gene. The CDR3 is 15 amino acids. In germline, CDR1 is MNHEY, CDR2 SVGAGI. The CDR3 coding sequence is TGTGCCAGCAGTCGGGCGGGAGGACTCTCCTACGAGCAGTACTTC. Protein: CASSRAGGLSYEQYF.

Notes on this clone: The junction departs from germline at one end; a sequencing error may be responsible. This chain links TRBV5-4 with TRBJ2-1; 7 bases align to TRBD2. The V gene's germline CDR1 is SGHNT and CDR2 YYREEE (reference sequence). The CDR3 has 16 residues. CDR3 sequence (DNA): TGTGCCAGCAACTTGGGTGCGGGAGAGGGAACGGATGAGCAGTTCTTC. Its translation: CASNLGAGEGTDEQFF.

The rearrangement joins TRBV27 to TRBJ1-1; tentatively, D is TRBD1 (5 bases). This CDR3 spans 14 amino acids. The germline V gene has CDR1 MNHEY and CDR2 SMNVEV (reference sequence). Trimming removed 4 bases from V and 4 bases from J, with 13 bases in between. CDR3 in DNA: TGTGCCAGCAGTTATAGGAATGGGGCCACTGAAGCTTTCTTT. Protein: CASSYRNGATEAFF.

This sequence joins TRBV7-9 and TRBJ2-7; D is perhaps TRBD2 (5 bases). V was shortened by 5 bases and J by 5 bases, with 22 bases between the two germline ends. Germline V gene data show CDR1 as SEHNR and CDR2 as FQNEAQ (reference sequence). The CDR3 runs to 16 residues. The CDR3 spells CASSPPLDQRADEQYF. CDR3 bases: TGTGCCAGCAGCCCTCCTTTAGACCAGAGAGCGGACGAGCAGTACTTC.

This clone was seen a handful of times. V gene TRBV6-4 combines with J gene TRBJ2-1; D unclear. Germline V gene sequence: CDR1 MRHNA, CDR2 SNTAGT. V lost 5 bases, J lost 6 bases, and 11 bases lay in between. The CDR3 consists of 13 residues. DNA for the CDR3: TGTGCCAGCAGTCGAGACTTGGGCAATGAGCAGTTCTTC. This sequence encodes CASSRDLGNEQFF.

The V gene is TRBV10-3, the J gene TRBJ2-5, with 7 bases that match TRBD2. V lost 2 bases to trimming and J lost 5 bases; unmatched junction nucleotides: 5. The V gene's germline CDR1 is ENHRY and CDR2 SYGVKD. The CDR3 is 14 amino acids. CDR3 protein: CAISEGTSVETQYF. CDR3 nucleotide sequence: TGTGCCATCAGTGAGGGAACTAGCGTTGAGACCCAGTACTTC.

V usage is TRBV3-1 (or the pseudogene TRBV3-2) and J usage is TRBJ1-2; 7 positions agree with TRBD1. This CDR3 region has 12 residues. CDR1 is LGHDT and CDR2 is YNNKEL in the germline V gene (reference sequence). V lost 5 bases, J lost 4 bases, and 1 base stayed unmatched. The DNA of the CDR3 is TGTGCCAGCAGCGGACAGGTCTATGGCTACACCTTC. As protein: CASSGQVYGYTF.

The V call is TRBV5-1, the J call TRBJ2-1; 14 bases line up with TRBD2. This CDR3 has 17 amino acids. Germline loops: CDR1 SGHRS, CDR2 YFSETQ. The ends lost 3 bases at V and 5 bases at J; junction bases unmatched: 7. The CDR3 DNA reads TGCGCCAGCAGCTCGGGACTAGCGGGAGTAATGGACAATGAGCAGTTCTTC. Protein: CASSSGLAGVMDNEQFF.

The rearrangement uses TRBV27 and TRBJ2-1; possibly TRBD2 for D (5 bases). The V end lost 7 bases, the J end lost 0 bases, and 10 bases lay between the germline ends. Germline CDR1 reads MNHEY; CDR2 reads SMNVEV (reference sequence). The CDR3 has 14 amino acids. Written as DNA, the CDR3 is TGTGCCAGCAATCCTCGGGACTCCTACAATGAGCAGTTCTTC. This gives the protein CASNPRDSYNEQFF.

The chain couples TRBV18 to TRBJ2-4, with D tentatively TRBD2 (6 bases). The V and J ends lost 0 bases and 0 bases respectively, with 9 bases between them. CDR3 length: 16 amino acids. Germline CDR1 reads KGHSH; CDR2 reads LQKENI. CDR3 sequence: CASSPPTGLAKNIQYF. The CDR3 nucleotides are TGTGCCAGCTCACCACCAACGGGACTAGCCAAAAACATTCAGTACTTC.

The CDR3 spells CASSPDKGAPAPLHF. The CDR3 nucleotides are TGTGCCAGCAGTCCTGATAAAGGAGCTCCGGCACCCCTCCACTTT. The chain uses TRBV27 and TRBJ1-6, with no clear D. The germline gives CDR1 MNHEY, CDR2 SMNVEV (reference sequence). CDR3 size: 15 residues. Between the trimmed V and J ends, which lost 5 bases and 11 bases, there was a span of 19 bases.

This sequence joins TRBV5-3 and TRBJ2-7; 12 bases agree with TRBD2. TRBV5-3 is marked as an open reading frame, function uncertain. This CDR3 is built from 17 residues. The trim removed 3 bases at V and 5 bases at J, leaving 12 bases unmatched. The CDR3 DNA sequence: TGTGCCAGAAGCTCTAGCGGGAGGGCCGTTTCTTTACACGAGCAGTACTTC. Translating it yields CARSSSGRAVSLHEQYF.

The chain has TRBV6-4 and TRBJ1-1; TRBD1 is a possible D gene (5 bases). The CDR3 loop spans 13 amino acids. The germline V gene encodes CDR1 MRHNA and CDR2 SNTAGT. V lost 3 bases and J lost 4, with 9 bases in between. CDR3: CASSEGASTEAFF. CDR3 DNA sequence: TGTGCCAGCAGTGAAGGGGCGAGCACTGAAGCTTTCTTT.

This chain joins TRBV30 and TRBJ1-1, with a possible D match to TRBD1 (6 bases). Per germline, CDR1 GTSNPN and CDR2 SVGIG (reference sequence). Trimming pared 2 bases from V and 1 base from J, leaving 11 bases between. The CDR3 length is 14 residues. This chain's CDR3 is CAWSITTGNTEAFF. In DNA form, the CDR3 reads TGTGCCTGGAGTATCACGACAGGGAACACTGAAGCTTTCTTT.

This sequence joins TRBV30 and TRBJ1-4; the D gene is possibly TRBD1 (6 bases). V lost 3 bases and J 2 bases, leaving 22 bases between the germline ends. The V gene's germline CDR1 is GTSNPN and CDR2 SVGIG (reference sequence). The CDR3 extends over 18 amino acids. The CDR3 here is CAWRPGHSSRWTNEKLFF. CDR3 coding DNA: TGTGCCTGGAGGCCGGGACATAGCTCGAGGTGGACTAATGAAAAACTGTTTTTT.

The rearrangement joins TRBV18 to TRBJ2-5; 8 positions match TRBD2. The CDR3 has 13 amino acids. Germline values: CDR1 KGHSH, CDR2 LQKENI. V was clipped by 6 bases and J by 5 bases; unmatched bases: 5. DNA for the CDR3: TGTGCCAGCTCGGAGAGGACTAGCGAGACCCAGTACTTC. Protein product: CASSERTSETQYF.

The rearrangement links TRBV21-1 to TRBJ2-1; the table's D call TRBD2 went unverified against the DNA. TRBV21-1 is marked as a pseudogene. CDR3 size: 18 residues. The CDR3: CASSKKKIAGASYNEQFF. The CDR3 DNA is TGTGCCAGCAGCAAGAAGAAGATAGCGGGAGCCTCCTACAATGAGCAGTTCTTC.

The chain recombines TRBV4-1 with TRBJ2-7, with 8 bases that match TRBD2. CDR1 is MGHRA, CDR2 YSYEKL, per germline. V lost 0 bases and J lost 2; bases outside the gene matches: 12. This CDR3 region has 18 residues. CDR3 region: CASSQDPRRQRETYEQYF. CDR3 bases: TGCGCCAGCAGCCAAGATCCCCGGCGGCAGCGGGAGACCTACGAGCAGTACTTC.

This clone was recorded a few times. This chain's CDR3 is CASSRRQGVGETQYF. CDR3 bases: TGTGCCAGCAGCCGACGACAGGGAGTCGGGGAGACCCAGTACTTC. The rearrangement links TRBV11-2 to TRBJ2-5; 7 bases map to TRBD1. The CDR3 is made up of 15 amino acids. Germline lookup yields CDR1 SGHAT and CDR2 FQNNGV. The V segment lost 5 bases and the J segment 5 bases; nucleotides outside the gene matches: 11.

CDR3 nucleotides: TGTGCCAGCAGCTACCGGGGTTTCGGCGGGGAGCTGTTTTTT. Its protein product is CASSYRGFGGELFF. The chain has TRBV5-4 and TRBJ2-2, with D perhaps TRBD2 (5 bases). V dropped 3 bases and J dropped 7 bases, with 13 bases sitting between them. The CDR3 loop spans 14 amino acids. Germline CDR1 is SGHNT and CDR2 is YYREEE (reference sequence).

The genes are TRBV14 and TRBJ1-5; 7 bases agree with TRBD1. The CDR3 sequence is 13 residues long. V was clipped by 5 bases and J by 6 bases; unmatched bases: 4. The germline gives CDR1 SGHDN, CDR2 FVKESK. The DNA of the CDR3 is TGTGCCAGCAGCACAGGGGTTTCTCAGCCCCAGCATTTT. Translated: CASSTGVSQPQHF.